These 23 T cell receptor beta chains were sequenced from one sample in a study of blood T cell repertoires in COVID-19. Sequencing was performed with immunoSEQ multiplex PCR; in TCRdb, only in-frame clones are kept and a portion is missing. The data contain 110,000 or so clones, approximately 84% of them seen just once; the ten biggest clones take up less than 8%. Sequencing was carried out using peripheral blood. Every receptor here comes from a woman aged 45-59 years with acute or convalescent COVID-19.

The rearrangement links TRBV27 to TRBJ1-1; perhaps TRBD1 as D (6 bases). The length of the CDR3 is 14 residues. Germline-derived CDR1 and CDR2 are MNHEY and SMNVEV (reference sequence). V lost 2 bases to trimming and J lost 9 bases, with 16 bases between them. This chain's CDR3 is CASSLETGGGKAFF. The CDR3 DNA reads as TGTGCCAGCAGTTTAGAGACAGGCGGGGGGAAAGCTTTCTTT.

This clone was counted a few times. This chain uses TRBV28 with TRBJ1-4; D gene uncertain. From germline, CDR1 is MDHEN and CDR2 SYDVKM. The V and J ends lost 2 bases and 8 bases respectively, with 12 bases between them. This CDR3 region has 14 residues. CDR3: CASSLRTRREKLFF. The CDR3 DNA is TGTGCCAGCAGTTTAAGGACTCGTCGCGAAAAACTGTTTTTT.

A few counts support this clone. The chain uses TRBV30 and TRBJ1-1, with D maybe TRBD1 (5 bases). V lost 2 bases, J lost 9 bases, and 22 bases lay in between. The CDR3 extends over 15 amino acids. CDR1 is GTSNPN, CDR2 SVGIG, per germline (reference sequence). The CDR3 bases are TGTGCCTGGAGTCGCCAGGACGGAAGGGGTCAAAAAGCTTTCTTT. This sequence encodes CAWSRQDGRGQKAFF.

This sequence joins TRBV7-2 and TRBJ2-3; D unresolved. CDR1 SGHTA and CDR2 FQGNSA come from the germline V gene. The CDR3 is made up of 12 amino acids. The V end lost 2 bases, the J end lost 13 bases, and 13 bases lay between the germline ends. CDR3 region: CASSLSLRSEYF. The CDR3 DNA reads TGTGCCAGCAGCTTATCGCTACGATCGGAGTATTTT. The complete variable domain, with remaining parts taken from reference TRBV7-2 and TRBJ2-3, reads GAGVSQSPSNKVTEKGKDVELRCDPISGHTALYWYRQSLGQGLEFLIYFQGNSAPDKSGLPSDRFSAERTGGSVSTLTIQRTQQEDSAVYLCASSLSLRSEYFGPGTRLTVL.

V gene TRBV15 combines with J gene TRBJ1-6; 8 nucleotides line up with TRBD1. The germline CDR1 and CDR2 sequences are LNHNV and YYDKDF (reference sequence). CDR3 length: 14 residues. J gave up 7 bases and V 5 bases, and 4 bases lay outside the gene matches. The CDR3 here is CATSRTGLNSPLHF. CDR3 coding DNA: TGTGCCACCAGCCGGACAGGGTTAAATTCACCCCTCCACTTT.

This sequence joins TRBV15 and TRBJ1-2, with D possibly being TRBD1 (5 bases). This CDR3 spans 14 amino acids. Germline lookup yields CDR1 LNHNV and CDR2 YYDKDF (reference sequence). V lost 8 bases, J lost 3 bases, and 16 bases lay in between. CDR3 sequence: CATRLGGSDYGYTF. The CDR3 DNA reads as TGTGCCACCCGGCTTGGGGGGAGTGACTATGGCTACACCTTC.

CDR3 coding DNA: TGTGCCACCAGCATCGGGAGATCCTACGAGCAGTACTTC. This encodes CATSIGRSYEQYF. The rearrangement joins TRBV15 to TRBJ2-7; D might be TRBD2 (6 bases). Per germline, CDR1 LNHNV and CDR2 YYDKDF (reference sequence). This CDR3 is built from 13 residues. Trimming took off 4 bases at V and 1 base at J, with 8 bases between the two ends.

Details on this clone: At one end the junction does not follow the germline gene, possibly because of a read error. Other DNA sequences in this specimen translate into the identical CDR3. The chain joins TRBV5-1 to TRBJ1-3; D is ambiguous. The germline V gene has CDR1 SGHRS and CDR2 YFSETQ. This CDR3 region has 15 residues. CDR3 loop: CASSLVASSGNTIYF. DNA for the CDR3: TGCGCCAGTAGCTTGGTGGCTAGCTCTGGAAACACCATATATTTT. Combining the CDR3 with reference TRBV5-1 and TRBJ1-3 gives the whole variable domain KAGVTQTPRYLIKTRGQQVTLSCSPISGHRSVSWYQQTPGQGLQFLFEYFSETQRNKGNFPGRFSGRQFSNSRSEMNVSTLELGDSALYLCASSLVASSGNTIYFGEGSWLTVV.

This clone turned up a few times. As DNA, the CDR3 is TGTGCCAGCAGCTTAGCCTTGACCGGGGAGCTGTTTTTT. As protein: CASSLALTGELFF. This chain joins TRBV11-2 and TRBJ2-2; D is ambiguous. Germline assignment: CDR1 SGHAT and CDR2 FQNNGV. Deletions cut 1 base from V and 5 bases from J, with 5 bases between. This CDR3 spans 13 amino acids. Using reference TRBV11-2 and TRBJ2-2 for the parts outside the CDR3, the full variable domain is EAGVAQSPRYKIIEKRQSVAFWCNPISGHATLYWYQQILGQGPKLLIQFQNNGVVDDSQLPKDRFSAERLKGVDSTLKIQPAKLEDSAVYLCASSLALTGELFFGEGSRLTVL.

The rearrangement links TRBV3-1 (or the pseudogene TRBV3-2) to TRBJ2-1; 11 bases fit TRBD1. The length of the CDR3 is 14 residues. In germline, CDR1 is LGHDT, CDR2 YNNKEL (reference sequence). With V trimmed by 7 bases and J by 9 bases, 8 bases remained unmatched. The CDR3 DNA follows: TGTGCCAGCACCCAGGGACAGGGGGTTGGTGAGCAGTTCTTC. Translated: CASTQGQGVGEQFF.

This clone came up once. The chain employs TRBV5-1 and TRBJ1-1, with 8 bases aligning to TRBD1. CDR1 is SGHRS and CDR2 is YFSETQ in the germline V gene. The CDR3 length is 15 residues. Trimming at V came to 6 bases and at J to 1 base, leaving 8 bases not matched to a gene. The CDR3: CASTPGGLGNTEAFF. Written as DNA, the CDR3 is TGCGCCAGCACCCCAGGGGGCCTCGGGAACACTGAAGCTTTCTTT.

V usage is TRBV28 and J usage is TRBJ2-7, with a possible D match to TRBD2 (6 bases). V lost 5 bases and J lost 5, with 34 bases in between. CDR1 MDHEN and CDR2 SYDVKM come from the germline V gene. The CDR3 sequence is 20 residues long. CDR3 residues: CASSPLMGTGDQRGRNEQYF. The CDR3 DNA reads TGTGCCAGCAGTCCCCTGATGGGGACTGGGGACCAGAGGGGTCGGAACGAGCAGTACTTC.

The chain has TRBV5-1 and TRBJ2-3, with 7 bases matching TRBD1. The length of the CDR3 is 14 residues. Germline assignment: CDR1 SGHRS and CDR2 YFSETQ. V shed 2 bases and J 6 bases; nucleotides not matched to a gene: 6. The chain's CDR3 is CASSLQQGSDTQYF. The CDR3 nucleotides read TGCGCCAGCAGCTTACAACAGGGGAGCGATACGCAGTATTTT.

This clone has only one observation. The chain carries TRBV24-1 and TRBJ1-4; D is possibly TRBD1 (5 bases). There are 15 residues in the CDR3. Germline V gene data show CDR1 as KGHDR and CDR2 as SFDVKD. V lost 3 bases, J lost 5 bases, and 12 bases lay in between. The CDR3 region has the DNA TGTGCCACCAGTGATGCGGGACCGTTGAATGAAAAACTGTTTTTT. Protein sequence: CATSDAGPLNEKLFF.

V usage is TRBV10-2 and J usage is TRBJ1-3; D is possibly TRBD1 (5 bases). The CDR3 consists of 15 residues. V was shortened by 3 bases and J by 0 bases, with 9 bases between the two germline ends. From germline, CDR1 is WSHSY and CDR2 SAAADI. CDR3 amino acids: CASSERGPSGNTIYF. The CDR3 DNA is TGCGCCAGCAGTGAAAGGGGTCCCTCTGGAAACACCATATATTTT.

The V call is TRBV6-1, the J call TRBJ2-3; 12 bases line up with TRBD2. With V trimmed by 2 bases and J by 4 bases, 1 base remained unmatched. Germline V gene sequence: CDR1 MNHNS, CDR2 SASEGT. This CDR3 is built from 15 residues. The CDR3 DNA reads TGTGCCAGCAGTGAACTAGCGGGGGGGCCAGATACGCAGTATTTT. It specifies CASSELAGGPDTQYF.

The chain links TRBV4-1 to TRBJ2-1; 15 bases align to TRBD2. V shed 3 bases and J 6 bases; nucleotides not matched to a gene: 6. CDR3 length equals 17 residues. CDR1 is MGHRA, CDR2 YSYEKL, per germline. CDR3 protein: CASSHLSGLAGGNEQFF. CDR3 nucleotide sequence: TGCGCCAGCAGCCATCTCTCGGGACTAGCGGGGGGCAATGAGCAGTTCTTC.

This clone has just one count. The chain links TRBV2 to TRBJ1-5; D is uncertain. Germline-derived CDR1 and CDR2 are SNHLY and FYNNEI. The length of the CDR3 is 14 residues. Deletions cut 8 bases from V and 0 bases from J, with 11 bases between. The CDR3 sequence is CASEANHSNQPQHF. The CDR3 DNA sequence: TGTGCCAGCGAGGCGAATCATAGCAATCAGCCCCAGCATTTT.

CDR3: CASSPTGGGHPYEQYF. The CDR3 DNA follows: TGTGCCAGCAGCCCGACGGGCGGGGGGCATCCCTACGAGCAGTACTTC. The chain combines TRBV28 with TRBJ2-7; TRBD2 matches 8 bases. The germline gives CDR1 MDHEN, CDR2 SYDVKM. V trimming: 6 bases; J trimming: 2 bases; junction bases outside the gene matches: 12. The CDR3 has 16 amino acids.

The rearrangement joins TRBV9 to TRBJ2-1; D is perhaps TRBD2 (5 bases). V dropped 2 bases and J dropped 7 bases, with 13 bases sitting between them. The germline gives CDR1 SGDLS, CDR2 YYNGEE. The CDR3 runs 14 residues. CDR3 sequence: CASSVAGIYNEQFF. CDR3 sequence (DNA): TGTGCCAGCAGCGTTGCCGGGATTTATAATGAGCAGTTCTTC. The variable domain in full, with the rest retrieved from reference TRBV9 and TRBJ2-1, is DSGVTQTPKHLITATGQRVTLRCSPRSGDLSVYWYQQSLDQGLQFLIQYYNGEERAKGNILERFSAQQFPDLHSELNLSSLELGDSALYFCASSVAGIYNEQFFGPGTRLTVL.

In this sample, this clone turned up once. The chain links TRBV5-1 to TRBJ2-3; D is possibly TRBD1 (7 bases). Germline values: CDR1 SGHRS, CDR2 YFSETQ. V lost 5 bases and J lost 5, with 15 bases in between. The CDR3 extends over 14 amino acids. In DNA form, the CDR3 reads TGCGCCAGCAGTTCAGGGGGGCCGGGAGATACGCAGTATTTT. Encoded protein: CASSSGGPGDTQYF.

V is TRBV6-6 and J is TRBJ1-1, with D perhaps matching TRBD1 (5 bases). CDR1 and CDR2 from the germline V gene are MNHNY and SVGAGI (reference sequence). V was pared by 6 bases and J by 6 bases, with 20 bases between. The CDR3 length is 15 residues. The CDR3 is CASSRGGAGRAEAFF. The CDR3 DNA is TGTGCCAGCAGCCGGGGGGGTGCAGGGAGGGCTGAAGCTTTCTTT.

This sequence joins TRBV25-1 and TRBJ1-3, with D unclear. The CDR3 is 16 residues long. Between the trimmed V and J ends, which lost 3 bases and 0 bases, there was a span of 12 bases. Germline values: CDR1 MGHDK, CDR2 SYGVNS. CDR3 residues: CASSDPRGSSGNTIYF. The DNA of the CDR3 is TGTGCCAGCAGTGACCCCAGAGGGAGCTCTGGAAACACCATATATTTT. The full variable domain, rest sourced from reference TRBV25-1 and TRBJ1-3, is EADIYQTPRYLVIGTGKKITLECSQTMGHDKMYWYQQDPGMELHLIHYSYGVNSTEKGDLSSESTVSRIRTEHFPLTLESARPSHTSQYLCASSDPRGSSGNTIYFGEGSWLTVV.